The 22 T cell receptor beta chains in this list originate from one sample, sequenced in a study of cytomegalovirus exposure and HLA in healthy donors. The PCR employed 60 Vbeta primers together with 13 Jbeta primers. The repertoire was sequenced with immunoSEQ multiplex PCR; TCRdb's copy has only in-frame clones and lacks some. The repertoire holds approximately 130,000 clones, with roughly four fifths as singletons. The sequenced sample was PBMCs. The receptors shown here come from a young man in good health and CMV-seronegative.

The chain recombines TRBV19 with TRBJ1-2, with D possibly being TRBD1 (6 bases). CDR1 and CDR2 from the germline V gene are LNHDA and SQIVND (reference sequence). The CDR3 is made up of 15 amino acids. V shed 8 bases and J shed 4 bases, with 20 bases lying between them. CDR3 sequence (DNA): TGTGCCAGTTCAATACAGGGTTTAATAGCCTATGGCTACACCTTC. Protein sequence: CASSIQGLIAYGYTF.

The chain links TRBV11-2 to TRBJ2-5; 15 bases align to TRBD2. J lost 2 bases, V lost 5 bases, and 9 bases had no gene match. The CDR3 consists of 18 residues. Germline-derived CDR1 and CDR2 are SGHAT and FQNNGV. The CDR3 bases are TGTGCCAGCAGCAACGGGGGACTAGCGGGGGGTGGTCAAGAGACCCAGTACTTC. Translation: CASSNGGLAGGGQETQYF.

This clone was counted a single time. The J gene is TRBJ1-1, the V gene TRBV4-2; 8 nucleotides align to TRBD1. The CDR3 has 15 residues. From germline, CDR1 is LGHNA and CDR2 YNFKEQ. V lost 2 bases to trimming and J lost 3 bases; unmatched junction nucleotides: 5. The CDR3 DNA is TGTGCCAGCAGCCAAACCCTACAGGGGGACACTGAAGCTTTCTTT. Translation gives CASSQTLQGDTEAFF.

V usage is TRBV7-9 and J usage is TRBJ2-7, with TRBD2 as a possible D gene (7 bases). Germline V gene lookup returns CDR1 SEHNR and CDR2 FQNEAQ (reference sequence). V was cut by 1 base and J by 4 bases, with 14 bases left in between. The CDR3 covers 15 residues. DNA for the CDR3: TGTGCCAGCAGCTTAGTGGGCAGGGGACTATACGAGCAGTACTTC. This gives the protein CASSLVGRGLYEQYF. Full variable domain (remainder filled in from reference TRBV7-9 and TRBJ2-7): DTGVSQNPRHKITKRGQNVTFRCDPISEHNRLYWYRQTLGQGPEFLTYFQNEAQLEKSRLLSDRFSAERPKGSFSTLEIQRTEQGDSAMYLCASSLVGRGLYEQYFGPGTRLTVT.

The V call is TRBV7-6, the J call TRBJ2-2; unclear D gene. CDR1 is SGHVS and CDR2 is FNYEAQ in the germline V gene. V was cut by 4 bases and J by 1 base, with 10 bases left in between. CDR3 size: 15 residues. The DNA of the CDR3 is TGTGCCAGCAGCTACGCCGGTTGGAACACCGGGGAGCTGTTTTTT. Its protein is CASSYAGWNTGELFF.

V usage is TRBV19 and J usage is TRBJ2-7; 9 positions match TRBD2. V was clipped by 3 bases and J by 6 bases; unmatched bases: 6. The CDR3 spans 14 residues. Germline CDR1 reads LNHDA; CDR2 reads SQIVND (reference sequence). The CDR3 DNA reads TGTGCCAGTAGTATCATTAGCGGGAGTTCCGAGCAGTACTTC. This translates into CASSIISGSSEQYF. The full variable domain, completed using reference TRBV19 and TRBJ2-7, is DGGITQSPKYLFRKEGQNVTLSCEQNLNHDAMYWYRQDPGQGLRLIYYSQIVNDFQKGDIAEGYSVSREKKESFPLTVTSAQKNPTAFYLCASSIISGSSEQYFGPGTRLTVT.

There are a few counts of this clone. This sequence joins TRBV11-3 and TRBJ2-7, with 7 bases that match TRBD2. This CDR3 is 15 amino acids long. Germline lookup yields CDR1 SGHNT and CDR2 YENEEA. Trimming removed 0 bases from V and 4 bases from J; junction bases left unmatched: 6. DNA of the CDR3: TGTGCCAGCAGCTTAGAGGTTAGCGGGTGTTACGAGCAGTACTTC. The encoded protein is CASSLEVSGCYEQYF. Together with reference TRBV11-3 and TRBJ2-7, the CDR3 gives the full variable domain: EAGVVQSPRYKIIEKKQPVAFWCNPISGHNTLYWYLQNLGQGPELLIRYENEEAVDDSQLPKDRFSAERLKGVDSTLKIQPAELGDSAVYLCASSLEVSGCYEQYFGPGTRLTVT.

This clone has just a few counts. V gene TRBV6-6 combines with J gene TRBJ1-5, with D perhaps matching TRBD1 (5 bases). Trimming left V 6 bases short and J 7 bases short, with 16 bases between. The CDR3 totals 14 residues. Looked up from germline, CDR1 is MNHNY and CDR2 is SVGAGI (reference sequence). Written as DNA, the CDR3 is TGTGCCAGCAGCGACACGCAGGGAATACAGCCCCAGCATTTT. Protein sequence: CASSDTQGIQPQHF.

V is TRBV7-3 and J is TRBJ2-6; D possibly corresponds to TRBD1 (5 bases). The CDR3 runs to 15 residues. Germline values: CDR1 SGHTA, CDR2 FQGTGA. The germline V and J ends were trimmed by 5 bases and 2 bases, with 10 bases remaining between them. This CDR3 reads CASSTQGPGANVLTF. The CDR3 nucleotides read TGTGCCAGCAGCACTCAGGGCCCTGGGGCCAACGTCCTGACTTTC.

V is TRBV7-2 and J is TRBJ1-2; D is perhaps TRBD1 (6 bases). The CDR3 length is 13 residues. Looked up from germline, CDR1 is SGHTA and CDR2 is FQGNSA. V lost 5 bases to trimming and J lost 5 bases, with 12 bases between them. The CDR3 DNA reads TGTGCCAGCAGCGAGGCGGGGGCTTATGGCTACACCTTC. It yields the protein CASSEAGAYGYTF.

This clone turned up a few times. V usage is TRBV5-4 and J usage is TRBJ2-7; TRBD1 might be the D (6 bases). Per germline, CDR1 SGHNT and CDR2 YYREEE (reference sequence). Trimming removed 1 base from V and 3 bases from J, with 14 bases in between. The CDR3 contains 15 residues. The CDR3 DNA follows: TGTGCCAGCAGCTTGAGGGCAGGGGTTAACTACGAGCAGTACTTC. Amino acids: CASSLRAGVNYEQYF.

This rearrangement joins TRBV7-2 to TRBJ2-4; D unclear. The germline V gene has CDR1 SGHTA and CDR2 FQGNSA. Trimming took off 3 bases at V and 0 bases at J, with 9 bases between the two ends. The CDR3 consists of 15 residues. For the CDR3, the DNA is TGTGCCAGCAGCTTTCAAAAGCTAGCCAAAAACATTCAGTACTTC. Translation: CASSFQKLAKNIQYF.

This clone was seen a few times. The chain carries TRBV11-3 and TRBJ2-1, with a tentative D call TRBD1 (6 bases). V shed 3 bases and J shed 8 bases, with 17 bases lying between them. The CDR3 loop spans 15 amino acids. The V gene's germline CDR1 is SGHNT and CDR2 YENEEA. CDR3 protein: CASSFSGGATDEQFF. For the CDR3, the DNA is TGTGCCAGCAGCTTCAGTGGGGGCGCGACAGATGAGCAGTTCTTC.

The chain links TRBV28 to TRBJ2-7; D possibly corresponds to TRBD2 (5 bases). CDR3 length: 13 residues. CDR1 and CDR2 (germline): MDHEN, SYDVKM. Trimming took off 7 bases at V and 9 bases at J, with 19 bases between the two ends. The CDR3 region is CASTQTPTRGQYF. CDR3 DNA sequence: TGTGCCAGCACCCAAACCCCGACCCGGGGGCAGTACTTC.

This chain connects TRBV11-3 to TRBJ1-3; no definite D call. The germline V and J ends were trimmed by 4 bases and 3 bases, with 4 bases remaining between them. The CDR3 spans 12 residues. Germline V lookup: CDR1 SGHNT, CDR2 YENEEA. The CDR3 sequence: CASSSGGNTIYF. The CDR3 nucleotides read TGTGCCAGCAGCTCAGGTGGAAACACCATATATTTT.

This rearrangement joins TRBV27 to TRBJ1-1; D uncertain. Between the trimmed V and J ends, which lost 3 bases and 2 bases, there was a span of 10 bases. The CDR3 is 14 residues long. Germline V gene sequence: CDR1 MNHEY, CDR2 SMNVEV (reference sequence). CDR3 sequence (DNA): TGTGCCAGCAGTTTCCTCTCGTCCAACACTGAAGCTTTCTTT. Its translation is CASSFLSSNTEAFF.

In this sample, this clone turned up a few times. The V and J genes are TRBV5-6 and TRBJ1-6, with D hard to call. V lost 2 bases, J lost 6 bases, and 9 bases lay in between. The CDR3 runs 14 residues. Germline V gives CDR1 SGHDT, CDR2 YYEEEE. Here the CDR3 reads CASSFRGINSPLHF. CDR3 nucleotides: TGTGCCAGCAGCTTTCGAGGGATTAATTCACCCCTCCACTTT.

The chain recombines TRBV30 with TRBJ1-1; D unclear. The CDR3 is 13 amino acids. V was shortened by 4 bases and J by 1 base, with 10 bases between the two germline ends. The V gene's germline CDR1 is GTSNPN and CDR2 SVGIG (reference sequence). CDR3 protein: CAWMMAGNTEAFF. The CDR3 DNA follows: TGTGCCTGGATGATGGCAGGGAACACTGAAGCTTTCTTT. The full variable domain, completed using reference TRBV30 and TRBJ1-1, is SQTIHQWPATLVQPVGSPLSLECTVEGTSNPNLYWYRQAAGRGLQLLFYSVGIGQISSEVPQNLSASRPQDRQFILSSKKLLLSDSGFYLCAWMMAGNTEAFFGQGTRLTVV.

J is TRBJ1-1 and V is TRBV6-5, with a weak D call TRBD1 (6 bases). Germline V gene lookup returns CDR1 MNHEY and CDR2 SVGAGI. CDR3 size: 13 residues. V was trimmed by 8 bases and J by 12 bases, leaving 22 bases between them. CDR3 protein: CASRKIYPGQTFF. DNA for the CDR3: TGTGCCAGCCGGAAGATCTACCCGGGACAAACTTTCTTT.

The CDR3 sequence: CASSSQGANQPQHF. The CDR3 nucleotides are TGTGCCAGCAGTTCACAGGGAGCGAATCAGCCCCAGCATTTT. The chain links TRBV27 to TRBJ1-5; possible D gene TRBD1, 6 bases. The CDR3 is 14 amino acids. CDR1 is MNHEY and CDR2 is SMNVEV in the germline V gene (reference sequence). Trimming removed 4 bases at V and 4 bases at J, with 11 bases between.

The chain uses TRBV28 and TRBJ2-1, with 12 bases aligning to TRBD2. There are 17 residues in the CDR3. CDR1 is MDHEN and CDR2 is SYDVKM in the germline V gene. J lost 4 bases, V lost 1 base, and 5 bases had no gene match. The CDR3 reads CASSLYTSGGLYNEQFF. The CDR3 coding sequence is TGTGCCAGCAGTTTATATACTAGCGGGGGGTTATACAATGAGCAGTTCTTC. The full variable domain, rest sourced from reference TRBV28 and TRBJ2-1, is DVKVTQSSRYLVKRTGEKVFLECVQDMDHENMFWYRQDPGLGLRLIYFSYDVKMKEKGDIPEGYSVSREKKERFSLILESASTNQTSMYLCASSLYTSGGLYNEQFFGPGTRLTVL.

The chain recombines TRBV9 with TRBJ1-6; 9 nucleotides line up with TRBD1. Germline CDR1 and CDR2: SGDLS and YYNGEE. With V trimmed by 3 bases and J by 8 bases, 15 bases remained unmatched. The CDR3 length is 18 residues. CDR3 bases: TGTGCCAGCAGCGCCAGGACAGGGGCGGATGGAGGAGATTCACCCCTCCACTTT. It codes for CASSARTGADGGDSPLHF.